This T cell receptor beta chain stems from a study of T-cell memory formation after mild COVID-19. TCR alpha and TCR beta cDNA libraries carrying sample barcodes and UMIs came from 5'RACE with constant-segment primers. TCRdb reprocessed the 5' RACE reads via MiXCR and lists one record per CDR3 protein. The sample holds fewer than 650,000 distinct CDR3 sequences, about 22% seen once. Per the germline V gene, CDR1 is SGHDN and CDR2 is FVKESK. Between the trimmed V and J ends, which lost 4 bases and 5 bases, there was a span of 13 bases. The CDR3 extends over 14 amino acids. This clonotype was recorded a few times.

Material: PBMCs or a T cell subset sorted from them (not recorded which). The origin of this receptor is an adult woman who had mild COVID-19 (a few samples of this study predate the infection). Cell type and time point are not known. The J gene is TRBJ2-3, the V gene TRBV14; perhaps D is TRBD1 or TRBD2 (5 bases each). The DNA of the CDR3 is TGTGCCAGCAGCCTTGGGCCAGGGAGAGATACGCAGTATTTT. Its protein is CASSLGPGRDTQYF.